This T cell receptor beta chain emerged from a study of T cells in Graves' hyperthyroidism and ophthalmopathy. Trimming left V 8 bases short and J 5 bases short, with 13 bases between. The CDR3 length is 13 residues. This clonotype is a singleton in its sample. Amplification yielded TCR beta CDR3 regions, with RNA transcripts as the source. Carried out on the TCR CDR3, a first-round RT-PCR used the HTBI primer set. A single record per CDR3 protein comes from TCRdb applying MiXCR to the multiplex PCR reads. The repertoire has around 400,000 distinct CDR3 sequences, 15% to 19% of them found once; the top ten carry about a quarter.

The receptor's source is a young woman with Graves' hyperthyroidism that later progressed to Graves' ophthalmopathy. Sequencing was performed on blood. This sequence joins TRBV12-3 or TRBV12-4 and TRBJ2-1, with D perhaps given as TRBD1 or TRBD2 (5 bases each). The CDR3 is CASGAQGDNEQFF. CDR3 coding DNA: TGTGCCAGCGGAGCCCAGGGAGACAATGAGCAGTTCTTC.